This TCR beta chain was sequenced for a study of blood T cell repertoires in COVID-19 (dated by TCRdb to the early 2020s). Regarding the study in general: Samples covering the acute and convalescent phases of COVID-19 were provided by collaborators in the United States, Italy and Spain. The material from the prospective study consisted of cDNA or gDNA derived from T cells, B-cell-depleted T cells, or PBMCs. Deeply sampled blood TCRbeta repertoires from subjects exposed to, actively infected with, or recovered from COVID-19 were included in the dataset. A de-identified subject ID, COVID-19 status, age in years and sex were almost always included in the sample metadata. Samples were obtained from the ongoing ImmuneRACE study (first 160 participants) and from about 1,300 subjects provided by 6 global collaborators. Where HLA class I and class II types were available, the types were taken from metadata supplied by the sample provider, not from assay-based typing. A freely available public database, intended as a resource for researchers studying the immune response to SARS-CoV-2, is where the repertoires were released. Results the study describes overall, beyond this receptor: The quantity of clinical and demographic metadata differed by source and by participant and was supplied without curation.

TCRbeta CDR3 regions were amplified from genomic DNA by means of the immunoSEQ Assay, a bias-controlled multiplex PCR. Per the original workflow: The number of nucleated cells in each sample was estimated by amplification of reference gene primers within the assay. To quantify the absolute abundance of each unique TCRbeta CDR3 rearrangement, sequence reads were collapsed and filtered. For each sample, productive Simpson clonality was calculated as the square root of Simpson's diversity index over productive rearrangements. TCRdb's version of the immuneACCESS table is confined to in-frame rearrangements and falls short of the full clone set. An unresolved V gene accounts for under half of the shortfall where checked; the remainder is of unknown origin. V and J calls and clone size come straight from that table; D and trimming were deduced from the DNA. Within this sample are around 140,000 clones, with roughly 86% of them counted one time only. The leading ten clones occupy approximately 16% of the sample.

The CDR3 starts with the cysteine, ends with the phenylalanine, and has 13 residues. Just the 39-base CDR3 DNA is kept, in frame starting at base 1. The V end loses 2 bases and the J end loses 5 bases, and a stretch of 8 bases separates them. From the germline V gene, CDR1 is SGHRS and CDR2 is YFSETQ. In regard to this clone: Its binding antigen is unknown. No clone much larger than this one lies a single base away; base qualities are absent. Other DNA sequences within the sample encode an identical CDR3.

Collaborating institutions collected whole blood in K2EDTA tubes following their own protocols. For TCRbeta analysis, collaborators shipped samples in one of three forms: frozen whole blood, isolated PBMCs, or DNA extracted from either of those sample types. The receptor chain draws on TRBV5-1 and TRBJ2-1; possibly the D gene is TRBD2, per 5 matching bases. The origin of this receptor is a human donor with acute or convalescent COVID-19. The donor label of this sample is uncertain. Sequencing was carried out using peripheral blood. The CDR3 amino acid sequence is: CASSFRGDNEQFF. The DNA sequence reads TGCGCCAGCAGCTTCCGGGGTGACAATGAGCAGTTCTTC.